The next 29 T cell receptor beta chains were all read from a single sample in a study of T cell repertoires in cytomegalovirus infection. These receptors' targets are unknown. TCRdb reanalysed the reads using MiXCR and keeps one entry per CDR3 protein. Of a few hundred thousand distinct CDR3 sequences listed, around 40% are singletons. The source material was cultured PBMCs, sampled from culture after CMV antigen stimulation. These receptors came from a human donor in good health (CMV status not recorded). Some clones in this sample may be carry-over from other donors' samples.

This clonotype showed up just a few times. CDR3 loop: CASSQQALGGELFF. The CDR3, as DNA: TGTGCCAGCAGCCAGCAGGCCTTGGGAGGGGAGCTGTTTTTT. The rearrangement uses TRBV7-8 and TRBJ2-2, with D unresolved. The V end lost 5 bases, the J end lost 8 bases, and 15 bases lay between the germline ends. CDR1 is SGHVS, CDR2 FQNEAQ, per germline. This CDR3 is built from 14 residues.

J is TRBJ2-3 and V is TRBV6-8; a weak D match, TRBD2 (5 bases). V was clipped by 6 bases and J by 0 bases, with 10 bases between them. There are 14 residues in the CDR3. Germline CDR1 and CDR2: MNHGY and SAAAGT. CDR3 protein: CASRSGPSTDTQYF. The CDR3 coding sequence is TGTGCCAGCAGGAGCGGACCTAGCACAGATACGCAGTATTTT.

The chain recombines TRBV10-3 with TRBJ2-7; possibly TRBD1 or TRBD2 for D (7 bases each). Trimming shortened V by 6 bases and J by 1 base, and 13 bases separated the two germline ends. CDR1 and CDR2 from the germline V gene are ENHRY and SYGVKD. CDR3 length: 14 residues. As DNA, the CDR3 is TGTGCCATCAGGGGGGGGACAGCTTCCTACGAGCAGTACTTC. Translation: CAIRGGTASYEQYF.

The count of this clonotype is one. This rearrangement joins TRBV5-5 to TRBJ1-4; D is unresolved. The CDR3 length is 14 residues. Trimming stripped 4 bases from V and 8 bases from J, with 15 bases between. Germline V CDR1 and CDR2: SGHKS, YYEKEE (reference sequence). In DNA, the CDR3 is TGTGCCAGCAGCAAGACACAAATCCGCGAAAAACTGTTTTTT. Its protein is CASSKTQIREKLFF.

This clonotype was seen just once. The rearrangement uses TRBV5-1 and TRBJ2-5, with 7 bases identical to TRBD2. V lost 3 bases, J lost 4 bases, and 9 bases stayed unmatched. This CDR3 has 15 amino acids. In germline, CDR1 is SGHRS, CDR2 YFSETQ. The CDR3 spells CASSWSGKRPETQYF. The CDR3 DNA sequence: TGCGCCAGCAGCTGGAGCGGGAAGCGGCCAGAGACCCAGTACTTC.

In this sample, this clonotype turned up many times. The CDR3 DNA reads TGTGCCAGCAGCCTGGGCCCAAACACAGATACGCAGTATTTT. As protein: CASSLGPNTDTQYF. The V gene is TRBV12-3 or TRBV12-4, the J gene TRBJ2-3; the D is unclear. The CDR3 totals 14 residues. V dropped 6 bases and J dropped 2 bases, with 12 bases sitting between them.

The V gene is TRBV7-2, the J gene TRBJ1-4; D ambiguous. Germline CDR1 is SGHTA and CDR2 is FQGNSA. This CDR3 comprises 18 residues. V lost 1 base and J 0 bases, leaving 15 bases between the germline ends. The CDR3 reads CASSLVYPRGTTNEKLFF. CDR3 in DNA: TGTGCCAGCAGCTTAGTTTATCCGCGTGGTACAACTAATGAAAAACTGTTTTTT.

CDR3 DNA sequence: TGCGCCAGCAGTCAATCGCGACTAGTAACGGGAAAAGATACGCAGTATTTT. This sequence encodes CASSQSRLVTGKDTQYF. The chain recombines TRBV23-1 with TRBJ2-3, with D possibly TRBD2 on 6 matching bases. TRBV23-1 falls under the ORF class, with uncertain function. This CDR3 has 17 amino acids. V shed 0 bases and J shed 5 bases, with 18 bases lying between them.

A few counts support this clonotype. The V and J genes are TRBV3-1 and TRBJ1-2, with D uncertain. There are 11 residues in the CDR3. The V end lost 5 bases, the J end lost 5 bases, and 6 bases lay between the germline ends. Germline V gene sequence: CDR1 LGHDT, CDR2 YNNKEL (reference sequence). The CDR3 DNA is TGTGCCAGCAGCGCCCTTTATGGCTACACCTTC. Its protein product is CASSALYGYTF. Full variable domain (remainder filled in from reference TRBV3-1 and TRBJ1-2): DTAVSQTPKYLVTQMGNDKSIKCEQNLGHDTMYWYKQDSKKFLKIMFSYNNKELIINETVPNRFSPKSPDKAHLNLHINSLELGDSAVYFCASSALYGYTFGSGTRLTVV.

In its sample, this clonotype was seen a few times. V usage is TRBV7-2 and J usage is TRBJ2-1; 10 bases map to TRBD2. Per germline, CDR1 SGHTA and CDR2 FQGNSA. The J segment lost 4 bases and the V segment lost 5 bases, leaving 11 bases of the junction unmatched. The CDR3 loop spans 17 amino acids. CDR3 protein: CASSTKTSGLGYNEQFF. Here the CDR3 DNA reads TGTGCCAGCAGCACGAAGACTAGCGGGCTAGGATACAATGAGCAGTTCTTC.

There are a few counts of this clonotype. The chain uses TRBV7-9 and TRBJ2-5; 9 bases map to TRBD1. CDR3 length equals 15 residues. Germline CDR1 is SEHNR and CDR2 is FQNEAQ (reference sequence). V shed 7 bases and J 5 bases; nucleotides not matched to a gene: 11. The DNA of the CDR3 is TGTGCCAGCACCCGGACAGGGGATACGTGGGAGACCCAGTACTTC. This translates into CASTRTGDTWETQYF.

This clonotype was detected a few times. The CDR3 protein is CASSLPSGGRSYNEQFF. In DNA, the CDR3 is TGTGCCAGCAGCTTGCCTAGCGGGGGCCGCTCCTACAATGAGCAGTTCTTC. The chain joins TRBV5-4 to TRBJ2-1; 10 nucleotides match TRBD2. The CDR3 sequence is 17 residues long. Germline trimming cut 1 base from V and 0 bases from J; bases unmatched to any gene: 4. CDR1 SGHNT and CDR2 YYREEE come from the germline V gene (reference sequence).

This chain joins TRBV7-2 and TRBJ2-1; 7 bases match TRBD1. V lost 2 bases to trimming and J lost 8 bases; unmatched junction nucleotides: 9. This CDR3 comprises 15 residues. Germline V lookup: CDR1 SGHTA, CDR2 FQGNSA. In nucleotides, the CDR3 is TGTGCCAGCAGCTTATCGTACAGGGGTACCGATGAGCAGTTCTTC. Translated: CASSLSYRGTDEQFF.

The V call is TRBV7-6, the J call TRBJ2-3, with a possible D match to TRBD1 (5 bases). Germline assignment: CDR1 SGHVS and CDR2 FNYEAQ. Trimming took off 5 bases at V and 3 bases at J, with 12 bases between the two ends. This CDR3 has 14 amino acids. CDR3 coding DNA: TGTGCCAGCAGCCGTGACGCAGGGACAGATACGCAGTATTTT. Translated, it gives CASSRDAGTDTQYF.

As to this clonotype: A read error may be the cause here, since a much bigger clone is one base away. The chain combines TRBV7-9 with TRBJ2-3; 8 nucleotides match TRBD2. Germline V CDR1 and CDR2: SEHNR, FQNEAQ (reference sequence). The CDR3 loop spans 15 amino acids. CDR3 protein: CASSLGTSRQDTQDF. Written as DNA, the CDR3 is TGTGCCAGCAGCTTAGGGACTAGCAGGCAGGATACGCAGGATTTT.

This clonotype was recorded a few times. The rearrangement joins TRBV7-9 to TRBJ1-1; TRBD1 might be the D (5 bases). CDR1 is SEHNR, CDR2 FQNEAQ, per germline (reference sequence). The V gene lost 5 bases and the J gene lost 6 bases, with 19 bases spanning the gap. The CDR3 is made up of 15 amino acids. In nucleotides, the CDR3 is TGTGCCAGCAGCCATTACAGAGGAGAGGGGTCTGAAGCTTTCTTT. Protein: CASSHYRGEGSEAFF.

V and J are TRBV7-3 and TRBJ1-6, with D perhaps TRBD1 (5 bases). The CDR3 has 14 amino acids. V shed 4 bases and J shed 7 bases, with 11 bases lying between them. Germline V lookup: CDR1 SGHTA, CDR2 FQGTGA. The DNA for the CDR3 is TGTGCCAGCAGCTCCGGGGGGGAGAATTCACCCCTCCACTTT. Translated, it gives CASSSGGENSPLHF. Full variable domain (remainder filled in from reference TRBV7-3 and TRBJ1-6): GAGVSQTPSNKVTEKGKYVELRCDPISGHTALYWYRQSLGQGPEFLIYFQGTGAADDSGLPNDRFFAVRPEGSVSTLKIQRTERGDSAVYLCASSSGGENSPLHFGNGTRLTVT.

CDR3 region: CASSLGSARGLQWTQYF. CDR3 DNA: TGTGCCAGCAGCTTAGGTTCAGCGCGAGGGCTTCAGTGGACCCAGTACTTC. The chain has TRBV7-2 and TRBJ2-5, with D perhaps matching TRBD2 (5 bases). Deletions cut 1 base from V and 7 bases from J, with 22 bases between. Germline lookup yields CDR1 SGHTA and CDR2 FQGNSA. The CDR3 sequence is 17 residues long.

The chain carries TRBV10-3 and TRBJ1-1, with D possibly being TRBD1 (5 bases). From germline, CDR1 is ENHRY and CDR2 SYGVKD. The CDR3 sequence is 13 residues long. Trimming removed 4 bases from V and 6 bases from J, with 12 bases in between. CDR3 DNA: TGTGCCATCAGTGCAGAACCGGGGGCTGAAGCTTTCTTT. Residues: CAISAEPGAEAFF.

This clonotype has only a few counts. This chain joins TRBV11-2 and TRBJ2-3; TRBD2 might be the D (6 bases). From germline, CDR1 is SGHAT and CDR2 FQNNGV. The CDR3 spans 15 residues. The germline V and J ends were trimmed by 4 bases and 0 bases, with 11 bases remaining between them. In nucleotides, the CDR3 is TGTGCCAGCAGCTACGACCGGGGGAGCACAGATACGCAGTATTTT. Translating it yields CASSYDRGSTDTQYF.

In this sample, this clonotype turned up a few times. The gene calls are TRBV12-3 or TRBV12-4 and TRBJ1-2, with a weak D call TRBD1 (5 bases). The CDR3 extends over 14 amino acids. V lost 7 bases, J lost 7 bases, and 19 bases lay in between. DNA of the CDR3: TGTGCCAGCATTCGCGGTCATATCGGGGCTGGCTACACCTTC. Translating gives CASIRGHIGAGYTF.

This chain connects TRBV7-2 to TRBJ2-1; TRBD2 aligns across 7 bases. V shed 5 bases, J shed 3 bases, and the junction held 10 bases outside the gene matches. Germline V gene sequence: CDR1 SGHTA, CDR2 FQGNSA. The CDR3 totals 16 residues. The CDR3 coding sequence is TGTGCCAGCAGCCACACCGGGGCGGGGGACTACAATGAGCAGTTCTTC. Its translation: CASSHTGAGDYNEQFF. Filled out from reference TRBV7-2 and TRBJ2-1, the complete variable domain reads GAGVSQSPSNKVTEKGKDVELRCDPISGHTALYWYRQSLGQGLEFLIYFQGNSAPDKSGLPSDRFSAERTGGSVSTLTIQRTQQEDSAVYLCASSHTGAGDYNEQFFGPGTRLTVL.

This clonotype was observed once. This chain connects TRBV5-4 to TRBJ2-3, with 8 bases that match TRBD2. The length of the CDR3 is 14 residues. V shed 5 bases, J shed 12 bases, and the junction held 14 bases outside the gene matches. Germline CDR1 reads SGHNT; CDR2 reads YYREEE (reference sequence). The CDR3 sequence: CASRLTSDPGAQYF. CDR3 sequence (DNA): TGTGCCAGCAGATTGACTAGCGACCCAGGGGCCCAGTATTTT.

J is TRBJ2-3 and V is TRBV6-5; possible D gene TRBD1, 5 bases. The CDR3 covers 17 residues. CDR1 and CDR2 (germline): MNHEY, SVGAGI. V was pared by 2 bases and J by 3 bases, with 18 bases between. In DNA form, the CDR3 reads TGTGCCAGCAGTTACCCCGGGCAGGGCGTAGGGACAGATACGCAGTATTTT. Amino acid sequence: CASSYPGQGVGTDTQYF.

This clonotype was observed a few times. The chain links TRBV7-8 to TRBJ2-2; weak D call: TRBD1 (5 bases). The CDR3 contains 16 residues. Germline V CDR1 and CDR2: SGHVS, FQNEAQ. V lost 2 bases and J 3 bases, leaving 13 bases between the germline ends. The CDR3 spells CASSLSSRVDTGELFF. The CDR3 DNA reads as TGTGCCAGCAGCTTATCCAGCAGGGTGGACACCGGGGAGCTGTTTTTT.

This clonotype was picked up a small number of times. The chain has TRBV5-1 and TRBJ1-1; D gene uncertain. V lost 5 bases to trimming and J lost 2 bases, with 13 bases between them. The CDR3 sequence is 14 residues long. Germline CDR1 reads SGHRS; CDR2 reads YFSETQ. This CDR3 is CASSTGGFNTEAFF. For the CDR3, the DNA is TGCGCCAGCAGTACTGGTGGTTTTAACACTGAAGCTTTCTTT.

The chain has TRBV7-6 and TRBJ1-3; D perhaps matches TRBD1 (6 bases). The V gene lost 4 bases and the J gene lost 3 bases, with 13 bases spanning the gap. Germline CDR1 SGHVS, CDR2 FNYEAQ. This CDR3 comprises 15 residues. The CDR3 loop reads CASSSGIGGGNTIYF. CDR3 sequence (DNA): TGTGCCAGCAGCTCCGGGATAGGGGGTGGAAACACCATATATTTT. The full variable domain, rest sourced from reference TRBV7-6 and TRBJ1-3, is GAGVSQSPRYKVTKRGQDVALRCDPISGHVSLYWYRQALGQGPEFLTYFNYEAQQDKSGLPNDRFSAERPEGSISTLTIQRTEQRDSAMYRCASSSGIGGGNTIYFGEGSWLTVV.

Many counts were recorded for this clonotype. This chain uses TRBV6-1 with TRBJ2-7; no clear D. This CDR3 comprises 14 residues. CDR1 and CDR2 (germline): MNHNS, SASEGT. Trimming took off 1 base at V and 3 bases at J, with 10 bases between the two ends. In DNA form, the CDR3 reads TGTGCCAGCAGTGAAGACGTAAGGAGCTACGAGCAGTACTTC. Translating gives CASSEDVRSYEQYF.

The chain has TRBV7-2 and TRBJ2-7; 7 bases match TRBD2. This CDR3 has 14 amino acids. Trimming removed 5 bases from V and 3 bases from J; junction bases left unmatched: 7. Germline loops: CDR1 SGHTA, CDR2 FQGNSA. CDR3 amino acids: CASSVERGLYEQYF. The CDR3 DNA follows: TGTGCCAGCAGCGTAGAGCGGGGACTCTACGAGCAGTACTTC.